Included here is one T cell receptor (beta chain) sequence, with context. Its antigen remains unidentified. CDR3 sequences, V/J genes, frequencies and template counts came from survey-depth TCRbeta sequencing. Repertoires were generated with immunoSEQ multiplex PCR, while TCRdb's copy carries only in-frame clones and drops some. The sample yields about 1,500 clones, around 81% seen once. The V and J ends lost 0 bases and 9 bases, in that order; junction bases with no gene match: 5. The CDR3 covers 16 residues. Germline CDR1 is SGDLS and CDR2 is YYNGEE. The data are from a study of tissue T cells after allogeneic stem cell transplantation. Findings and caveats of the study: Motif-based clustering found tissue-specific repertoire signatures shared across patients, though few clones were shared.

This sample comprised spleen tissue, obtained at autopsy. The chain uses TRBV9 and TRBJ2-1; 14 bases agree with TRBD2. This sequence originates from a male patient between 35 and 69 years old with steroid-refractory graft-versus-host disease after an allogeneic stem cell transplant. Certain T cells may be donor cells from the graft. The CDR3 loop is CASSVEGLAGVGEQFF. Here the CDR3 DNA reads TGTGCCAGCAGCGTAGAGGGACTAGCGGGGGTAGGTGAGCAGTTCTTC.